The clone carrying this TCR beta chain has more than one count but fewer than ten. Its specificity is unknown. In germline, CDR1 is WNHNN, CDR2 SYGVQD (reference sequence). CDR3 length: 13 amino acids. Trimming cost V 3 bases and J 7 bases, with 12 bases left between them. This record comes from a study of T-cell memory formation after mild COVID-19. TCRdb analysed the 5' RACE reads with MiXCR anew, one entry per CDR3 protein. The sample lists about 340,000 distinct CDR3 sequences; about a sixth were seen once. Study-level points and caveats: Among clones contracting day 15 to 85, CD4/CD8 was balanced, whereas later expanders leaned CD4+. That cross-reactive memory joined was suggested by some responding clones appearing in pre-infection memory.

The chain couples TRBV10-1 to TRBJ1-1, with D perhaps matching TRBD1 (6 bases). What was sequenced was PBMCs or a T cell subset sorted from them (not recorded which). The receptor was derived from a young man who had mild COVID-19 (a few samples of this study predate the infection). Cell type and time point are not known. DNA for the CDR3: TGCGCCAGCAGTGAAGGGGGTATAGTTGAAGCTTTCTTT. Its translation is CASSEGGIVEAFF.